Shown below are 3 T cell receptor beta chains from a single sample sequenced in a study of shared clonotypes between healthy human individuals. CD45RO-negative, CCR7-selected cells formed the naive CD8 fraction, which excluded terminally differentiated effector memory CD45RA+ cells. Some clones are missing from TCRdb's copy, which holds only in-frame ones; the method was immunoSEQ multiplex PCR. The sample shows approximately 2,200,000 clones, 85% to 95% of them seen only once. What was sequenced was naive CD8+ T cells from PBMCs. Receptor source: a man between 18 and 29 years old in good health. Some clones in this sample may be carry-over from other donors' samples.

The chain couples TRBV11-2 to TRBJ1-1, with D possibly matching TRBD1 (6 bases). With 5 bases removed from V and 4 bases from J, the gap between germline ends came to 14 bases. CDR3 size: 14 residues. Germline V gene sequence: CDR1 SGHAT, CDR2 FQNNGV. The DNA of the CDR3 is TGTGCCAGCAGCCACAAGGGGGGAGGCACTGAAGCTTTCTTT. Translated: CASSHKGGGTEAFF.

The gene calls are TRBV27 and TRBJ2-3; D tentatively fits TRBD1 or TRBD2 (5 bases each). CDR3 length: 16 residues. V was trimmed by 2 bases and J by 4 bases, leaving 16 bases between them. In germline, CDR1 is MNHEY, CDR2 SMNVEV (reference sequence). CDR3 in DNA: TGTGCCAGCAGTTTACGGGACGAGGGGTCGGCAGATACGCAGTATTTT. It translates to CASSLRDEGSADTQYF.

The chain recombines TRBV19 with TRBJ1-2; D is unclear. The CDR3 spans 13 residues. The V end lost 4 bases, the J end lost 0 bases, and 6 bases lay between the germline ends. The germline gives CDR1 LNHDA, CDR2 SQIVND (reference sequence). CDR3 bases: TGTGCCAGTAGTAATACAGCTAACTATGGCTACACCTTC. It translates to CASSNTANYGYTF.